This T cell receptor (beta chain) was obtained from a study of T cells in localized non-small cell lung cancer. Study-wide findings and caveats: Sequencing was limited to one tumor region, leaving the possibility of heterogeneity open. In uninvolved adjacent lung, T cell clonality reached its highest value, exceeding tumor.

Clones were sequenced by immunoSEQ multiplex PCR, and TCRdb holds only the in-frame ones, with some missing. The sample gives 60,000 to 85,000 clones, approximately 87% of which show up once; roughly a fifth is in the top ten. This clone has just a few counts. The antigen remains unidentified. With 4 bases removed from V and 0 bases from J, the gap between germline ends came to 6 bases. The CDR3 covers 14 residues. Germline V CDR1 and CDR2: MNHNS, SASEGT. This receptor was taken from an older male donor with stage III squamous cell lung carcinoma. J is TRBJ1-4 and V is TRBV6-1; D is unclear. The sample was peripheral blood, taken before any cancer treatment. In nucleotides, the CDR3 is TGTGCCAGCAGTGTAACCACAACTAATGAAAAACTGTTTTTT. Its protein product is CASSVTTTNEKLFF.